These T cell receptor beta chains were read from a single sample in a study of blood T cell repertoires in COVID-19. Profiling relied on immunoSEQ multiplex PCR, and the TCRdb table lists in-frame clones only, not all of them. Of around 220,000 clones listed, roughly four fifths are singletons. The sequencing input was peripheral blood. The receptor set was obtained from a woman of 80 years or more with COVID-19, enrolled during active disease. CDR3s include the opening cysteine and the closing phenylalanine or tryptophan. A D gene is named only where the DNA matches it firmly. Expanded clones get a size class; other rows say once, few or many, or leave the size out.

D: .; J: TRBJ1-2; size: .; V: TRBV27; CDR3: CASSSTNYGYTF; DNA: TGTGCCAGCAGTTCCACTAACTATGGCTACACCTTC
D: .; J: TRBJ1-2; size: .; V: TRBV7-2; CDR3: CASSPQGTNYGYTF; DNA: TGTGCCAGCAGCCCGCAGGGGACGAACTATGGCTACACCTTC
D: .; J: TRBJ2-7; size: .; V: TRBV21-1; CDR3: CASSKVQGASYEQYF; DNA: TGTGCCAGCAGCAAAGTCCAGGGGGCATCCTACGAGCAGTACTTC
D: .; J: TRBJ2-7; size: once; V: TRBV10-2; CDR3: CASTPRLGLYEQYF; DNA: TGCGCCAGCACTCCCAGGTTGGGGCTCTACGAGCAGTACTTC
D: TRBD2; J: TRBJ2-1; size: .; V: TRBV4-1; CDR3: CASSPTVSGGRNEQFF; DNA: TGCGCCAGCAGCCCCACGGTTAGCGGGGGTAGGAATGAGCAGTTCTTC
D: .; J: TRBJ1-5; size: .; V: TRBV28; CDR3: CASKYGENSNQPQHF; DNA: TGTGCCAGCAAGTACGGGGAGAATAGCAATCAGCCCCAGCATTTT
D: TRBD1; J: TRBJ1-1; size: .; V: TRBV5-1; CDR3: CASSLGTGRNTEAFF; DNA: TGCGCCAGCAGCTTAGGGACAGGGAGGAACACTGAAGCTTTCTTT
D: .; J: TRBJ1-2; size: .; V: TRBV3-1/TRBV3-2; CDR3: CASSLSGAGGYTF; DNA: TGTGCCAGCAGCCTCTCGGGAGCGGGTGGCTACACCTTC
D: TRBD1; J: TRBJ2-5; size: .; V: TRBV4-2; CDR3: CASSTRTGGLETQYF; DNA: TGTGCCAGCAGCACCCGGACAGGGGGCTTAGAGACCCAGTACTTC
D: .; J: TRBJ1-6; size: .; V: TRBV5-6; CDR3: CASSFQYRDSPLHF; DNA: TGTGCCAGCAGCTTTCAGTATCGGGATTCACCCCTCCACTTT
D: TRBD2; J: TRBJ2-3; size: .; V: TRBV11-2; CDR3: CASSLVSGRADTQYF; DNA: TGTGCCAGCAGCTTAGTCAGCGGGAGGGCAGATACGCAGTATTTT
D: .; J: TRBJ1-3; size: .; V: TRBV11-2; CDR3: CASSPPPNTIYF; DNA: TGTGCCAGCAGCCCCCCCCCGAACACCATATATTTT
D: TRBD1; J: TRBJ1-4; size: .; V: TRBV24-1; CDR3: CATSESGTAREKLFF; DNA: TGTGCCACCAGTGAATCCGGGACAGCCCGTGAAAAACTGTTTTTT
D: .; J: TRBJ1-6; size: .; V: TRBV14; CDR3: CASSPQPGTNSPLHF; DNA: TGTGCCAGCAGCCCCCAACCGGGGACAAATTCACCCCTCCACTTT
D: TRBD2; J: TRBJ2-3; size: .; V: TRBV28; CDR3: CASSLTSGSWDTQYF; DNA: TGTGCCAGCAGTTTGACTAGCGGGAGTTGGGATACGCAGTATTTT
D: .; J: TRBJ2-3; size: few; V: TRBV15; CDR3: CATSRAKLGGETQYF; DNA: TGTGCCACCAGCAGAGCCAAATTAGGGGGGGAAACGCAGTATTTT
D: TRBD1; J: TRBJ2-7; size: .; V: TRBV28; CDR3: CASSFTGTGGGEQYF; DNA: TGTGCCAGCAGTTTTACCGGGACAGGGGGCGGCGAGCAGTACTTC
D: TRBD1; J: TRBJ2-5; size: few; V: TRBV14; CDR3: CASSQAVGGVWETQYF; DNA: TGTGCCAGCAGCCAAGCTGTAGGGGGCGTATGGGAGACCCAGTACTTC
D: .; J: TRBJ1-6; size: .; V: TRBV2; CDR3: CASSPDSSYNSPLHF; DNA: TGTGCCAGCAGCCCCGACAGCTCCTATAATTCACCCCTCCACTTT
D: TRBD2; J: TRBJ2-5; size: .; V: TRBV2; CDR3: CASSSGLAVEAQYF; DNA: TGTGCCAGCAGTTCCGGACTAGCGGTAGAGGCCCAGTACTTC
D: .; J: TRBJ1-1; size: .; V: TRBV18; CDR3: CASSSSGNTEAFF; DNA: TGTGCCAGCTCATCCTCCGGGAACACTGAAGCTTTCTTT
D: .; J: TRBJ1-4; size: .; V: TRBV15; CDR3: CATAETTPSGKLFF; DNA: TGTGCCACCGCCGAGACAACCCCCAGTGGAAAACTGTTTTTT
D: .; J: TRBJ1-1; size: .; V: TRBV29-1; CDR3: CSESQGVNTEAFF; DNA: TGCAGCGAGTCCCAAGGGGTGAACACTGAAGCTTTCTTT
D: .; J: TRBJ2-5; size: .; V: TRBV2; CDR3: CASRLQGQETQYF; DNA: TGTGCCAGCAGGCTACAGGGTCAAGAGACCCAGTACTTC
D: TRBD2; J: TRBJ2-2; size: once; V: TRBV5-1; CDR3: CASSRPAGGVGGELFF; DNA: TGCGCCAGCAGCCGCCCGGCGGGAGGAGTCGGCGGGGAGCTGTTTTTT
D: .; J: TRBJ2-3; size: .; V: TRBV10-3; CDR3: CAINTGEEEDTQYF; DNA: TGTGCCATCAACACAGGGGAGGAGGAAGATACGCAGTATTTT
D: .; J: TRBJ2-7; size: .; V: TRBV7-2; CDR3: CASSLVTTGGEQYF; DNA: TGTGCCAGCAGCTTAGTGACTACTGGAGGGGAGCAGTACTTC
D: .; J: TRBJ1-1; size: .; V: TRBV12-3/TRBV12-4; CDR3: CASSWSSDTEAFF; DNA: TGTGCCAGCAGTTGGAGTTCGGACACTGAAGCTTTCTTT